This T cell receptor (beta chain) is from a study of radiotherapy plus CTLA-4 blockade in lung cancer. General study results and limits: The best predictor of response was reported to be early blood T cell clone dynamics, with interferon-beta. Blood-borne expansion of tumor-derived TCR clones followed radiotherapy plus ipilimumab.

Concerning this clone: Its target is unknown.

Chemo-refractory metastatic non-small-cell lung cancer patients received focal radiation with ipilimumab CTLA-4 blockade. Germline CDR1 and CDR2: MDHEN and SYDVKM. The CDR3 covers 15 residues. Losses at the gene ends were 4 bases for V and 1 base for J; bases not matched to a gene: 2. Libraries were prepared by immunoSEQ multiplex PCR; TCRdb keeps only in-frame clonotypes and omits some of them. Of 60,000 to 75,000 clones listed, roughly three quarters are singletons. The origin of this receptor is a human donor with non-small cell lung cancer whose response to radiotherapy plus ipilimumab could not be evaluated. Some clones in this sample may be carry-over from other donors' samples. Sample: peripheral blood, taken from a patient treated with radiotherapy plus ipilimumab. This rearrangement joins TRBV28 to TRBJ1-5, with 9 bases aligning to TRBD1. CDR3 DNA: TGTGCCAGCAGTTCGGGACAGGGAAGCAATCAGCCCCAGCATTTT. Its protein is CASSSGQGSNQPQHF.